What follows are 17 T cell receptor beta chains derived from one specimen sequenced in a study of cytomegalovirus exposure and HLA in healthy donors. The primer mix had 60 Vbeta and 13 Jbeta primers. The method was immunoSEQ multiplex PCR; TCRdb's version includes in-frame clones alone and lacks a portion of them. Of around 210,000 clones listed, just under 80% are singletons. The sequenced sample consisted of PBMCs. The receptors come from a boy younger than 18 in good health and CMV-seronegative.

This clone was seen a few times. The J gene is TRBJ2-7, the V gene TRBV4-2; 14 bases fit TRBD2. This CDR3 has 17 amino acids. The junction had 11 bases not matched to a gene; V was cut back by 4 bases and J by 6 bases. Per germline, CDR1 LGHNA and CDR2 YNFKEQ. The CDR3 here is CASSPPQAGTSGSEQYF. For the CDR3, the DNA is TGTGCCAGCAGCCCCCCTCAAGCCGGGACTAGCGGGAGCGAGCAGTACTTC.

This clone was seen only a few times. The chain has TRBV10-3 and TRBJ1-1, with D possibly TRBD1 on 6 matching bases. The CDR3 contains 16 residues. CDR1 and CDR2 (germline): ENHRY, SYGVKD. Trimming removed 6 bases at V and 0 bases at J, with 17 bases between. The DNA of the CDR3 is TGTGCCATCAGCTTACAGGGACCGAACGTGAACACTGAAGCTTTCTTT. Translated, it gives CAISLQGPNVNTEAFF.

This rearrangement joins TRBV5-1 to TRBJ2-5, with TRBD2 matching 9 bases. CDR1 is SGHRS and CDR2 is YFSETQ in the germline V gene. The trim removed 0 bases at V and 4 bases at J, leaving 4 bases unmatched. The CDR3 loop spans 15 amino acids. CDR3 in DNA: TGCGCCAGCAGCTTGGCCAGCGGGGGGATAGAGACCCAGTACTTC. This sequence encodes CASSLASGGIETQYF. The whole variable domain, filled in from reference TRBV5-1 and TRBJ2-5, reads KAGVTQTPRYLIKTRGQQVTLSCSPISGHRSVSWYQQTPGQGLQFLFEYFSETQRNKGNFPGRFSGRQFSNSRSEMNVSTLELGDSALYLCASSLASGGIETQYFGPGTRLLVL.

The chain couples TRBV28 to TRBJ1-1, with 7 nucleotides matching TRBD1. Losses at the gene ends were 7 bases for V and 0 bases for J; bases not matched to a gene: 8. The CDR3 is 15 residues long. Germline V gene data show CDR1 as MDHEN and CDR2 as SYDVKM. The CDR3 is CASNLDRVMNTEAFF. The CDR3 nucleotides read TGTGCCAGCAACCTCGACAGGGTAATGAACACTGAAGCTTTCTTT.

This clone has more than one count but fewer than ten. This CDR3 is also generated by other DNA sequences in the sample. The chain uses TRBV29-1 and TRBJ1-1, with a weak D call TRBD1 (5 bases). The CDR3 length is 13 residues. Per germline, CDR1 SQVTM and CDR2 ANQGSEA. V lost 4 bases to trimming and J lost 2 bases, with 11 bases between them. The CDR3 loop is CSVVGLLNTEAFF. The DNA of the CDR3 is TGCAGCGTTGTGGGGCTGTTAAACACTGAAGCTTTCTTT.

This rearrangement joins TRBV5-4 to TRBJ2-7, with D possibly matching TRBD1 (6 bases). V shed 0 bases and J shed 5 bases, with 12 bases lying between them. This CDR3 contains 14 residues. The germline V gene has CDR1 SGHNT and CDR2 YYREEE (reference sequence). The CDR3 sequence is CASSLDVQGDEQYF. The DNA for the CDR3 is TGTGCCAGCAGCTTGGACGTACAGGGAGACGAGCAGTACTTC. Full variable domain (missing parts from reference TRBV5-4 and TRBJ2-7): ETGVTQSPTHLIKTRGQQVTLRCSSQSGHNTVSWYQQALGQGPQFIFQYYREEENGRGNFPPRFSGLQFPNYSSELNVNALELDDSALYLCASSLDVQGDEQYFGPGTRLTVT.

J is TRBJ1-2 and V is TRBV7-2, with 12 bases that match TRBD1. This CDR3 has 15 amino acids. CDR1 SGHTA and CDR2 FQGNSA come from the germline V gene. V trimming: 5 bases; J trimming: 5 bases; junction bases outside the gene matches: 6. CDR3 region: CASSVGQGALYGYTF. As DNA, the CDR3 is TGTGCCAGCAGCGTGGGACAGGGGGCGCTATATGGCTACACCTTC.

The V call is TRBV14, the J call TRBJ1-1; D not certain. CDR1 is SGHDN, CDR2 FVKESK, per germline. With 3 bases removed from V and 6 bases from J, the gap between germline ends came to 14 bases. This CDR3 has 14 residues. This CDR3 is CASSHWEGWAEAFF. CDR3 coding DNA: TGTGCCAGCAGCCATTGGGAGGGCTGGGCTGAAGCTTTCTTT.

The chain couples TRBV30 to TRBJ1-1; a possible D gene is TRBD1 (5 bases). With 4 bases removed from V and 4 bases from J, the gap between germline ends came to 16 bases. This CDR3 is 14 amino acids long. The germline V gene has CDR1 GTSNPN and CDR2 SVGIG (reference sequence). This chain's CDR3 is CAWTWAGGGTEAFF. CDR3 DNA: TGTGCCTGGACCTGGGCCGGCGGGGGCACTGAAGCTTTCTTT.

This clone appeared once. The chain is built from TRBV25-1 and TRBJ2-5; a possible D gene is TRBD1 (5 bases). Germline CDR1 is MGHDK and CDR2 is SYGVNS. The CDR3 consists of 17 residues. V gave up 2 bases and J gave up 2 bases, with 18 bases separating them. DNA for the CDR3: TGTGCCAGCAGTGAACGGTTTGGCAGGGTGGGGCAAGAGACCCAGTACTTC. Its translation: CASSERFGRVGQETQYF.

The V gene is TRBV5-1, the J gene TRBJ2-7, with 9 nucleotides matching TRBD1. The V and J ends lost 4 bases and 5 bases, in that order; junction bases with no gene match: 7. From germline, CDR1 is SGHRS and CDR2 YFSETQ. CDR3 length: 14 residues. Written as DNA, the CDR3 is TGCGCCAGCAGCATGGCGGACAGGGGCCACGAGCAGTACTTC. Translation: CASSMADRGHEQYF.

The genes are TRBV7-9 and TRBJ2-7; 11 positions agree with TRBD2. CDR3 length: 14 amino acids. V shed 5 bases, J shed 5 bases, and the junction held 5 bases outside the gene matches. Per germline, CDR1 SEHNR and CDR2 FQNEAQ (reference sequence). CDR3 sequence: CASSPGLADDEQYF. CDR3 nucleotides: TGTGCCAGCAGCCCGGGACTAGCGGACGACGAGCAGTACTTC.

CDR3 residues: CASSIQHSGANVLTF. Here the CDR3 DNA reads TGTGCCAGTAGCATACAACACTCTGGGGCCAACGTCCTGACTTTC. This chain links TRBV19 with TRBJ2-6; D gene uncertain. This CDR3 is built from 15 residues. The germline gives CDR1 LNHDA, CDR2 SQIVND (reference sequence). V was trimmed by 6 bases and J by 0 bases, leaving 9 bases between them.

The rearrangement uses TRBV6-5 and TRBJ1-1; 10 bases map to TRBD1. Per the germline V gene, CDR1 is MNHEY and CDR2 is SVGAGI. This CDR3 region has 16 residues. J lost 4 bases, V lost 0 bases, and 5 bases had no gene match. The CDR3 region has the DNA TGTGCCAGCAGTTACTCGAGGACAGGGGGACTCACTGAAGCTTTCTTT. Translating gives CASSYSRTGGLTEAFF.

The genes are TRBV15 and TRBJ1-4; 7 bases are shared with TRBD1. In germline, CDR1 is LNHNV, CDR2 YYDKDF (reference sequence). Germline trimming cut 3 bases from V and 5 bases from J; bases unmatched to any gene: 9. The CDR3 length is 16 residues. The CDR3, as DNA: TGTGCCACCAGCAGGTACAGGGGTATACAAAATGAAAAACTGTTTTTT. As protein: CATSRYRGIQNEKLFF.

The chain uses TRBV5-1 and TRBJ1-6; weak D call: TRBD1 (6 bases). Trimming shortened V by 0 bases and J by 0 bases, and 10 bases separated the two germline ends. The length of the CDR3 is 17 residues. Germline V gene data show CDR1 as SGHRS and CDR2 as YFSETQ. This CDR3 is CASSLEGVRSYNSPLHF. Written as DNA, the CDR3 is TGCGCCAGCAGCTTGGAGGGGGTTCGCTCCTATAATTCACCCCTCCACTTT. Based on the CDR3 plus reference TRBV5-1 and TRBJ1-6, the full variable domain is KAGVTQTPRYLIKTRGQQVTLSCSPISGHRSVSWYQQTPGQGLQFLFEYFSETQRNKGNFPGRFSGRQFSNSRSEMNVSTLELGDSALYLCASSLEGVRSYNSPLHFGNGTRLTVT.

This chain links TRBV11-2 with TRBJ2-7; TRBD1 matches 9 bases. The CDR3 has 16 residues. V was pared by 6 bases and J by 5 bases, with 14 bases of the junction left unmatched. The germline V gene encodes CDR1 SGHAT and CDR2 FQNNGV. The CDR3 DNA reads TGTGCCAGCAGACTATTAACGGGACAGGGTCGCCACGAGCAGTACTTC. Translation: CASRLLTGQGRHEQYF.